This passage covers 30 T cell receptor beta chains from one sample sequenced in a study of T cells in localized non-small cell lung cancer (dated by TCRdb to about 2020). Receptor libraries were prepared by the immunoSEQ multiplex PCR assay. Drawn from immuneACCESS, this table holds only the in-frame rearrangements with V and J called that TCRdb kept. Clones are partly lost; checked studies trace under half to an unresolved V gene and leave the rest unexplained. Recorded for this sample are about 26,000 clones; 70% to 90% of them occurred a single time. The ten largest clonotypes hold over 12% of the sample. The material sequenced was peripheral blood, taken before any cancer treatment. The receptors stem from a female donor at least 60 years old with stage II squamous cell lung carcinoma.

V usage is TRBV6-6 and J usage is TRBJ1-2; D gene uncertain. This CDR3 is built from 13 residues. Trimming left V 0 bases short and J 8 bases short, with 10 bases between. CDR1 MNHNY and CDR2 SVGAGI come from the germline V gene (reference sequence). The CDR3 is CASSYSSLRGYTF. The DNA for the CDR3 is TGTGCCAGCAGTTACTCTAGTCTCCGGGGCTACACCTTC.

The V call is TRBV5-8, the J call TRBJ2-7, with D maybe TRBD2 (6 bases). V was trimmed by 1 base and J by 2 bases, leaving 10 bases between them. This CDR3 is built from 14 residues. Germline CDR1 and CDR2: SGHTS and YDEGEE. CDR3: CASSLLGGTYEQYF. The CDR3 bases are TGTGCCAGCAGCTTGTTGGGGGGAACCTACGAGCAGTACTTC.

This rearrangement joins TRBV7-8 to TRBJ2-2, with D perhaps matching TRBD1 or TRBD2 (5 bases each). The CDR3 length is 14 residues. V lost 1 base, J lost 7 bases, and 10 bases lay in between. The germline CDR1 and CDR2 sequences are SGHVS and FQNEAQ. The CDR3 bases are TGTGCCAGCAGCTTAGGTGCAGGGAGCGGGGAGCTGTTTTTT. It yields the protein CASSLGAGSGELFF.

This clone was seen only a few times. This chain connects TRBV7-2 to TRBJ1-1, with a tentative D call TRBD1 (5 bases). CDR1 and CDR2 from the germline V gene are SGHTA and FQGNSA. CDR3 size: 13 residues. Between the trimmed V and J ends, which lost 11 bases and 4 bases, there was a span of 17 bases. CDR3: CAGTGRGGTEAFF. DNA of the CDR3: TGTGCCGGCACCGGACGGGGCGGCACTGAAGCTTTCTTT. The complete variable domain, with remaining parts taken from reference TRBV7-2 and TRBJ1-1, reads GAGVSQSPSNKVTEKGKDVELRCDPISGHTALYWYRQSLGQGLEFLIYFQGNSAPDKSGLPSDRFSAERTGGSVSTLTIQRTQQEDSAVYLCAGTGRGGTEAFFGQGTRLTVV.

Note on this clone: The germline gene is not matched at one end of the junction; a read error may be the cause. This chain uses TRBV29-1 with TRBJ1-1, with D perhaps matching TRBD1 (5 bases). CDR1 and CDR2 from the germline V gene are SQVTM and ANQGSEA. This CDR3 region has 14 residues. The CDR3 DNA is TGCAGCGTTGTGTGGGGGATCATGAATACTGAAGCTTTCTTT. Its translation: CSVVWGIMNTEAFF.

This clone was observed once. The rearrangement uses TRBV14 and TRBJ2-5; no definite D call. The CDR3 has 12 residues. Trimming took 0 bases from V and 6 from J, leaving 5 bases between them. The V gene's germline CDR1 is SGHDN and CDR2 FVKESK. The CDR3 spells CASSQEGKTQYF. DNA of the CDR3: TGTGCCAGCAGCCAAGAAGGAAAGACCCAGTACTTC.

The chain couples TRBV19 to TRBJ1-4; D ambiguous. Germline V gene sequence: CDR1 LNHDA, CDR2 SQIVND (reference sequence). The CDR3 spans 15 residues. V was trimmed by 3 bases and J by 3 bases, leaving 11 bases between them. Written as DNA, the CDR3 is TGTGCCAGTAGTATGAAGGGAAATGCTAATGAAAAACTGTTTTTT. Translated, it gives CASSMKGNANEKLFF. Based on the CDR3 plus reference TRBV19 and TRBJ1-4, the full variable domain is DGGITQSPKYLFRKEGQNVTLSCEQNLNHDAMYWYRQDPGQGLRLIYYSQIVNDFQKGDIAEGYSVSREKKESFPLTVTSAQKNPTAFYLCASSMKGNANEKLFFGSGTQLSVL.

This clone was counted between two and nine times. This chain joins TRBV6-6 and TRBJ2-1, with D perhaps matching TRBD1 (6 bases). Germline CDR1 MNHNY, CDR2 SVGAGI (reference sequence). This CDR3 is 16 amino acids long. Trimming left V 0 bases short and J 7 bases short, with 16 bases between. CDR3 sequence: CASSYSTQLQGNEQFF. DNA of the CDR3: TGTGCCAGCAGTTACTCGACTCAGTTGCAGGGGAATGAGCAGTTCTTC.

The rearrangement uses TRBV19 and TRBJ2-5; D gene uncertain. CDR3 length: 13 residues. Germline V CDR1 and CDR2: LNHDA, SQIVND (reference sequence). Trimming pared 5 bases from V and 2 bases from J, leaving 9 bases between. CDR3 region: CASSPRLQETQYF. DNA of the CDR3: TGTGCCAGTAGTCCCCGCTTACAAGAGACCCAGTACTTC.

The chain carries TRBV9 and TRBJ2-1; 9 bases agree with TRBD1. The CDR3 has 20 residues. Looked up from germline, CDR1 is SGDLS and CDR2 is YYNGEE. The ends lost 7 bases at V and 0 bases at J; junction bases unmatched: 20. CDR3 region: CASHWGDIKGTGSSYNEQFF. DNA of the CDR3: TGTGCCAGCCACTGGGGGGATATAAAGGGGACAGGGTCCTCCTACAATGAGCAGTTCTTC.

V gene TRBV6-5 combines with J gene TRBJ1-4; no clear D. Germline assignment: CDR1 MNHEY and CDR2 SVGAGI. Trimming removed 4 bases from V and 1 base from J, with 13 bases in between. This CDR3 region has 16 residues. The DNA for the CDR3 is TGTGCCAGCAGTTCTAATCGCAGAGGAACTAATGAAAAACTGTTTTTT. This encodes CASSSNRRGTNEKLFF.

The chain employs TRBV28 and TRBJ1-2; 9 nucleotides agree with TRBD1. Germline assignment: CDR1 MDHEN and CDR2 SYDVKM. CDR3 length equals 15 residues. V was clipped by 9 bases and J by 2 bases; unmatched bases: 10. CDR3 protein: CASLIRDRENYGYTF. CDR3 DNA: TGTGCCAGTCTAATCCGGGACAGGGAAAACTATGGCTACACCTTC.

The chain couples TRBV11-2 to TRBJ2-1; TRBD2 matches 9 bases. Trimming cost V 1 base and J 4 bases; bases outside gene matches: 5. CDR3 length: 16 residues. Germline-derived CDR1 and CDR2 are SGHAT and FQNNGV. The CDR3 loop reads CASSLGSGGGYNEQFF. The CDR3 DNA reads TGTGCCAGCAGCTTAGGTAGCGGGGGCGGTTACAATGAGCAGTTCTTC.

The CDR3 sequence is CASSAGLAGGLLGNEQFF. CDR3 nucleotide sequence: TGTGCCAGCAGCGCGGGACTAGCGGGAGGGCTGCTCGGCAATGAGCAGTTCTTC. J is TRBJ2-1 and V is TRBV7-8, with 16 nucleotides matching TRBD2. Germline V gene sequence: CDR1 SGHVS, CDR2 FQNEAQ. V lost 5 bases to trimming and J lost 6 bases; unmatched junction nucleotides: 10. This CDR3 contains 18 residues.

The chain uses TRBV7-2 and TRBJ1-2; TRBD1 might be the D (5 bases). The ends were cut back, 2 bases at V and 7 bases at J, with 14 bases in the middle. CDR1 SGHTA and CDR2 FQGNSA come from the germline V gene. The CDR3 covers 14 residues. The CDR3 spells CASSLLTAVGGYTF. The DNA of the CDR3 is TGTGCCAGCAGCTTATTGACAGCCGTTGGTGGCTACACCTTC.

The gene calls are TRBV28 and TRBJ2-3; the match to TRBD2 covers 14 bases. Looked up from germline, CDR1 is MDHEN and CDR2 is SYDVKM. This CDR3 spans 17 amino acids. The ends lost 5 bases at V and 5 bases at J; junction bases unmatched: 9. The DNA for the CDR3 is TGTGCCAGCAGTCCGCTGACTAGCGGGGGGGCTGTAGATACGCAGTATTTT. Translated: CASSPLTSGGAVDTQYF.

The rearrangement uses TRBV5-1 and TRBJ2-7; D is possibly TRBD1 or TRBD2 (5 bases each). From germline, CDR1 is SGHRS and CDR2 YFSETQ. Trimming cost V 1 base and J 1 base, with 15 bases left between them. The CDR3 consists of 16 residues. DNA of the CDR3: TGCGCCAGCAGCTTGAAGGAGGACACTTTTTCCTACGAGCAGTACTTC. Its protein product is CASSLKEDTFSYEQYF.

The chain recombines TRBV7-2 with TRBJ2-1, with D possibly TRBD2 on 6 matching bases. The germline CDR1 and CDR2 sequences are SGHTA and FQGNSA. Trimming pared 5 bases from V and 6 bases from J, leaving 14 bases between. The CDR3 has 14 residues. The CDR3 bases are TGTGCCAGCAGCCTACAGCGGGTGGGCAATGAGCAGTTCTTC. Translation: CASSLQRVGNEQFF. Based on the CDR3 plus reference TRBV7-2 and TRBJ2-1, the full variable domain is GAGVSQSPSNKVTEKGKDVELRCDPISGHTALYWYRQSLGQGLEFLIYFQGNSAPDKSGLPSDRFSAERTGGSVSTLTIQRTQQEDSAVYLCASSLQRVGNEQFFGPGTRLTVL.

This chain links TRBV6-5 with TRBJ2-2, with D unclear. Germline V CDR1 and CDR2: MNHEY, SVGAGI. V gave up 6 bases and J gave up 0 bases, with 5 bases separating them. This CDR3 is 13 amino acids long. The CDR3: CASRRPNTGELFF. The CDR3 nucleotides are TGTGCCAGCAGGAGACCGAACACCGGGGAGCTGTTTTTT.

CDR3 sequence: CASSSTGTDGQPQHF. DNA of the CDR3: TGTGCCAGCAGCTCCACGGGGACAGACGGTCAGCCCCAGCATTTT. The chain joins TRBV5-8 to TRBJ1-5; 7 bases are shared with TRBD1. Trimming removed 3 bases from V and 6 bases from J; junction bases left unmatched: 9. Germline V lookup: CDR1 SGHTS, CDR2 YDEGEE. The CDR3 has 15 residues.

V and J are TRBV19 and TRBJ2-1; a weak D match, TRBD1 (6 bases). This CDR3 is built from 15 residues. Per germline, CDR1 LNHDA and CDR2 SQIVND (reference sequence). The V and J ends lost 3 bases and 1 base respectively, with 10 bases between them. CDR3 coding DNA: TGTGCCAGTAGTATTCGGCAGGGGTCCTACAATGAGCAGTTCTTC. Protein: CASSIRQGSYNEQFF. The variable domain in full, with the rest retrieved from reference TRBV19 and TRBJ2-1, is DGGITQSPKYLFRKEGQNVTLSCEQNLNHDAMYWYRQDPGQGLRLIYYSQIVNDFQKGDIAEGYSVSREKKESFPLTVTSAQKNPTAFYLCASSIRQGSYNEQFFGPGTRLTVL.

The chain is built from TRBV6-5 and TRBJ1-2; possibly TRBD1 for D (6 bases). Germline V gene sequence: CDR1 MNHEY, CDR2 SVGAGI. V was clipped by 0 bases and J by 8 bases, with 10 bases between them. The CDR3 contains 13 residues. CDR3 DNA: TGTGCCAGCAGTTACTCGTCAGGGGACGGCTACACCTTC. It is translated as CASSYSSGDGYTF.

V and J are TRBV6-5 and TRBJ1-4; D remains ambiguous. Deletions cut 0 bases from V and 0 bases from J, with 8 bases between. Germline loops: CDR1 MNHEY, CDR2 SVGAGI. This CDR3 has 16 residues. CDR3 nucleotides: TGTGCCAGCAGTTACTCGGGCGGTGCAACTAATGAAAAACTGTTTTTT. Encoded protein: CASSYSGGATNEKLFF.

The chain has TRBV5-6 and TRBJ1-1; a possible D gene is TRBD1 (5 bases). The germline V and J ends were trimmed by 7 bases and 5 bases, with 15 bases remaining between them. Germline assignment: CDR1 SGHDT and CDR2 YYEEEE. The CDR3 totals 13 residues. This chain's CDR3 is CASAWGERTEAFF. In nucleotides, the CDR3 is TGTGCCAGCGCCTGGGGGGAGAGGACTGAAGCTTTCTTT.

This clone was found a few times. This chain links TRBV5-1 with TRBJ1-1; D perhaps matches TRBD1 (5 bases). The germline gives CDR1 SGHRS, CDR2 YFSETQ. V dropped 4 bases and J dropped 5 bases, with 9 bases sitting between them. The CDR3 has 12 residues. In DNA form, the CDR3 reads TGCGCCAGCAGCATCCAGGGAACTGAAGCTTTCTTT. This translates into CASSIQGTEAFF.

The gene calls are TRBV6-5 and TRBJ2-7; TRBD1 aligns across 9 bases. Germline V gene data show CDR1 as MNHEY and CDR2 as SVGAGI. CDR3 length: 15 residues. With V trimmed by 5 bases and J by 4 bases, 9 bases remained unmatched. The CDR3 DNA sequence: TGTGCCAGCAGTCGAATACAGGGGGCAGGGTACGAGCAGTACTTC. Translating it yields CASSRIQGAGYEQYF.

This sequence joins TRBV9 and TRBJ2-3; D is possibly TRBD2 (7 bases). The ends were cut back, 4 bases at V and 9 bases at J, with 18 bases in the middle. Looked up from germline, CDR1 is SGDLS and CDR2 is YYNGEE. CDR3 size: 14 residues. CDR3 in amino acids: CASSPRGGDGTQYF. CDR3 in DNA: TGTGCCAGCAGCCCAAGGGGGGGGGACGGGACGCAGTATTTT.

The chain links TRBV18 to TRBJ1-5; 9 positions match TRBD1. Germline V lookup: CDR1 KGHSH, CDR2 LQKENI. The trim removed 4 bases at V and 5 bases at J, leaving 12 bases unmatched. This CDR3 has 17 amino acids. The CDR3 sequence is CASSLANLRDRDQPQHF. The CDR3 bases are TGTGCCAGCTCACTCGCCAATCTCCGGGACAGGGATCAGCCCCAGCATTTT.

The V call is TRBV7-6, the J call TRBJ1-1, with D uncertain. Germline CDR1 and CDR2: SGHVS and FNYEAQ. Trimming pared 5 bases from V and 3 bases from J, leaving 10 bases between. CDR3 length equals 13 residues. CDR3 sequence: CASSQSYDTEAFF. The CDR3 coding sequence is TGTGCCAGCAGCCAGAGCTACGACACTGAAGCTTTCTTT.

This rearrangement joins TRBV30 to TRBJ2-4; 7 bases align to TRBD2. CDR1 and CDR2 (germline): GTSNPN, SVGIG (reference sequence). This CDR3 contains 15 residues. With V trimmed by 3 bases and J by 10 bases, 15 bases remained unmatched. CDR3 nucleotide sequence: TGTGCCTGGAGCCCATCCACCAGGACTAGTGGGATTCAGTACTTC. Translating gives CAWSPSTRTSGIQYF.